This T cell receptor beta chain comes out of a study of T cell responses to AZD1222 COVID-19 vaccine. Libraries were prepared by immunoSEQ multiplex PCR; TCRdb keeps only in-frame clonotypes and omits some of them. The sample consists of 60,000 to 75,000 clones, about nine tenths of them appearing once. This CDR3 has 13 residues. Germline lookup yields CDR1 LNHDA and CDR2 SQIVND (reference sequence). J lost 5 bases, V lost 5 bases, and 5 bases had no gene match. J is TRBJ2-7 and V is TRBV19, with 8 bases identical to TRBD1. The clonotype originates from an adult who received the AZD1222 COVID-19 vaccine. Source: peripheral blood, taken 28 days after the second AZD1222 dose. Here the CDR3 DNA reads TGTGCCAGTAGTTCACGGACAGGGAACGAGCAGTACTTC. This sequence encodes CASSSRTGNEQYF.